This TCR beta chain was identified during a study of T-cell reconstitution after alpha-beta-depleted transplantation in children. Unique molecular identifiers were built into the TCRbeta library. TCRdb re-analysed the PCR reads in MiXCR, keeping a single row per CDR3 protein. In the table there are some 830,000 distinct CDR3 sequences, 16% of which are singletons. This clonotype showed up just a few times. The CDR3 contains 18 residues. V lost 7 bases, J lost 3 bases, and 16 bases stayed unmatched. Germline assignment: CDR1 SGHRS and CDR2 YFSETQ. This receptor was identified in a male patient between 5 and 17 years old who had a stem cell transplant for acute lymphoblastic leukemia, so the T cells may come from the graft donor. Sequencing was performed on PBMCs, mostly from graft donor cells, taken 360 days after TCRalphabeta/CD19-depleted stem cell transplant. This chain links TRBV5-1 with TRBJ2-3; 11 bases fit TRBD1. CDR3 loop: CASFGLGTGGVATDTQYF. DNA for the CDR3: TGCGCCAGCTTCGGACTCGGGACAGGGGGAGTTGCGACAGATACGCAGTATTTT.